This TCR beta chain comes out of a study of identical twins. Comment on this clonotype: Its antigen is currently unknown.

Via MiXCR, TCRdb re-called the 5' RACE reads, giving one row per CDR3 protein. The sample has a few hundred thousand distinct CDR3 sequences, approximately 24% seen once. Germline V gives CDR1 SEHNR, CDR2 FQNEAQ (reference sequence). The CDR3 covers 17 residues. Trimming removed 0 bases from V and 8 bases from J; junction bases left unmatched: 11. Study-wide results and caveats: Part of the zero-insertion signal could reflect confounding by invariant MAIT and iNKT cells.

These data were likewise used in another study, on T cells expressing NK-cell markers.

This TCR derives from a woman aged 18-30 years in good health. The chain is built from TRBV7-9 and TRBJ2-1; 9 positions agree with TRBD2. The sample comprised CD4+ T cells sorted from blood. The CDR3 DNA reads as TGTGCCAGCAGCTTAGCCAATAGCGGGAGAGGGGACTATGAGCAGTTCTTC. It encodes CASSLANSGRGDYEQFF.